This T cell receptor (beta chain) came from a study of shared clonotypes between healthy human individuals. Study details: Three plates each covered CD4 naive and memory; CD8 naive two, CD8 memory one.

Profiled with immunoSEQ multiplex PCR; TCRdb holds only in-frame clones, not every one. The table shows about 2 million clones, with approximately 94% occurring only once. The naive CD8 fraction comprised CD45RO-negative cells positively selected for CCR7 and excluded terminally differentiated effector memory CD45RA+ cells. Trimming shortened V by 0 bases and J by 2 bases, and 13 bases separated the two germline ends. There are 15 residues in the CDR3. In germline, CDR1 is GTSNPN, CDR2 SVGIG (reference sequence). The clonotype comes from a man aged 18 to 29 in good health. This rearrangement joins TRBV30 to TRBJ1-1, with a weak D call TRBD1 (6 bases). The sample taken for sequencing was naive CD8+ T cells sorted from blood. In nucleotides, the CDR3 is TGTGCCTGGAGTGTACGGGGGGGCTTAAACACTGAAGCTTTCTTT. Protein sequence: CAWSVRGGLNTEAFF.